This T cell receptor (beta chain) was documented in a study of shared clonotypes between healthy human individuals. This CDR3 is built from 13 residues. Germline assignment: CDR1 SEHNR and CDR2 FQNEAQ (reference sequence). V was cut by 5 bases and J by 1 base, with 8 bases left in between. Naive CD8 cells lacked CD45RO and underwent positive selection for CCR7, leaving out terminally differentiated effector memory CD45RA+ cells. Assay used: immunoSEQ multiplex PCR; TCRdb lists only in-frame clones, some missing. The data contain about 2 million clones, about 95% of them seen just once; the ten biggest clones take up about 1.1%. This clone appeared once.

The sequencing input was naive CD8+ T cells sorted from blood. The clonotype originates from a young man in good health. V usage is TRBV7-9 and J usage is TRBJ2-5; D may be TRBD1 (6 bases). The CDR3 bases are TGTGCCAGCAGCACAGGGTTCCAAGAGACCCAGTACTTC. It encodes CASSTGFQETQYF.